Below, 22 T cell receptor beta chains from the same sample are listed, as sequenced in a study of memory CD4+ T cells and cytomegalovirus serostatus (dated by TCRdb to the late 2010s). The protocol used for the library was the immunoSEQ multiplex PCR assay. Sourced from immuneACCESS, this table was stored by TCRdb with only in-frame sequences that have V and J called. A share of the clones is absent; for the studies checked, an unresolved V gene accounts for under half, and the remainder has no known explanation. Within this sample are tens of thousands of clones, with 79% of them counted one time only. The ten largest clones add up to roughly 1.1% of the sample. Single viable CD3+CD4+CD8-CD45RO+ cells were sorted as memory CD4+ T cells on a FACSAria II. Sequenced input: memory CD4+ T cells from blood. The receptors were sampled from an adult in good health and CMV-seronegative.

The CDR3 DNA reads TGTGCCAGCAGTTATAAGTCAACCATATATTTT. This gives the protein CASSYKSTIYF. The genes are TRBV6-9 and TRBJ1-3; D not resolved. The germline CDR1 and CDR2 sequences are MNHGY and SVAAGI. The V end was cut by 2 bases, the J end by 10 bases, with 6 bases between. CDR3 length: 11 amino acids.

This clone was detected a few times. This chain links TRBV5-8 with TRBJ2-3; D gene uncertain. The ends were cut back, 1 base at V and 7 bases at J, with 7 bases in the middle. The CDR3 loop spans 12 amino acids. The germline gives CDR1 SGHTS, CDR2 YDEGEE. The CDR3 loop is CASSLRAYTQYF. The DNA of the CDR3 is TGTGCCAGCAGCTTGCGTGCGTATACGCAGTATTTT.

The chain uses TRBV19 and TRBJ2-2; 9 nucleotides match TRBD2. CDR3 length equals 15 residues. Germline lookup yields CDR1 LNHDA and CDR2 SQIVND (reference sequence). V dropped 1 base and J dropped 6; count of bases not matched to a gene: 3. The CDR3 reads CASSIVAGVAGELFF. The CDR3 DNA sequence: TGTGCCAGTAGTATAGTAGCGGGAGTTGCCGGGGAGCTGTTTTTT.

This chain joins TRBV10-3 and TRBJ2-3; D gene ambiguous. Germline V gene data show CDR1 as ENHRY and CDR2 as SYGVKD. The V end lost 6 bases, the J end lost 2 bases, and 9 bases lay between the germline ends. This CDR3 is 13 amino acids long. CDR3 sequence: CAIREEVTDTQYF. In DNA form, the CDR3 reads TGTGCCATCAGGGAAGAAGTCACAGATACGCAGTATTTT.

This clone was seen more than once but under ten times. The chain couples TRBV6-5 to TRBJ1-1; a possible D gene is TRBD1 (5 bases). V was cut by 5 bases and J by 7 bases, with 11 bases left in between. Per the germline V gene, CDR1 is MNHEY and CDR2 is SVGAGI. This CDR3 has 12 amino acids. As DNA, the CDR3 is TGTGCCAGCAGTCCGGGGCGTCTTGAAGCTTTCTTT. The encoded protein is CASSPGRLEAFF.

The V gene is TRBV2, the J gene TRBJ2-6; maybe TRBD2 (5 bases). This CDR3 has 16 amino acids. Per the germline V gene, CDR1 is SNHLY and CDR2 is FYNNEI. Trimming pared 3 bases from V and 4 bases from J, leaving 13 bases between. This CDR3 reads CASSEGRGSGANVLTF. The CDR3 DNA is TGTGCCAGCAGTGAGGGTCGCGGGTCAGGGGCCAACGTCCTGACTTTC.

Worth noting for this clone: Other nucleotide sequences in the sample specify the same CDR3. The chain joins TRBV5-1 to TRBJ2-1; 12 nucleotides agree with TRBD2. This CDR3 contains 15 residues. Germline loops: CDR1 SGHRS, CDR2 YFSETQ. V lost 2 bases and J lost 5; bases outside the gene matches: 2. The CDR3 protein is CASSFLAGGDNEQFF. CDR3 nucleotides: TGCGCCAGCAGCTTCCTAGCGGGAGGGGACAATGAGCAGTTCTTC.

V gene TRBV6-1 combines with J gene TRBJ2-7; 8 positions match TRBD1. Germline CDR1 MNHNS, CDR2 SASEGT. The CDR3 covers 14 residues. V was clipped by 10 bases and J by 2 bases; unmatched bases: 10. The CDR3 region is CAITIPGGPYEQYF. CDR3 nucleotides: TGTGCCATCACGATACCAGGGGGCCCCTACGAGCAGTACTTC.

The sample holds one count of this clone. CDR3 sequence: CASSSGGTGNEKLFF. CDR3 DNA sequence: TGCGCCAGCAGCTCGGGCGGGACAGGAAACGAAAAACTGTTTTTT. The chain combines TRBV4-3 with TRBJ1-4, with 8 bases that match TRBD1. The CDR3 has 15 amino acids. CDR1 LGHNA and CDR2 YSLEER come from the germline V gene. Unmatched junction bases numbered 10, after V lost 5 bases and J lost 8 bases.

The chain uses TRBV18 and TRBJ2-3, with no clear D. The CDR3 totals 14 residues. Germline lookup yields CDR1 KGHSH and CDR2 LQKENI. The V and J ends lost 4 bases and 2 bases respectively, with 10 bases between them. This chain's CDR3 is CASSLSRATDTQYF. Written as DNA, the CDR3 is TGTGCCAGCTCACTCTCCCGGGCCACAGATACGCAGTATTTT.

The V gene is TRBV18, the J gene TRBJ2-7; 12 nucleotides match TRBD2. With 2 bases clipped from V and 6 bases from J, the junction kept 5 bases outside the gene matches. The germline gives CDR1 KGHSH, CDR2 LQKENI. CDR3 length: 15 amino acids. The CDR3 bases are TGTGCCAGCTCACCAAAGGGACTAGCGGGCCCCGAGCAGTACTTC. Protein sequence: CASSPKGLAGPEQYF. The whole variable domain, filled in from reference TRBV18 and TRBJ2-7, reads NAGVMQNPRHLVRRRGQEARLRCSPMKGHSHVYWYRQLPEEGLKFMVYLQKENIIDESGMPKERFSAEFPKEGPSILRIQQVVRGDSAAYFCASSPKGLAGPEQYFGPGTRLTVT.

The chain has TRBV11-2 and TRBJ2-5; D perhaps matches TRBD2 (5 bases). The V end was cut by 4 bases, the J end by 5 bases, with 23 bases between. There are 17 residues in the CDR3. CDR1 and CDR2 (germline): SGHAT, FQNNGV. The DNA for the CDR3 is TGTGCCAGCAGCTCCCCGCATTGGGGAGTGGTAGGTGAGACCCAGTACTTC. Protein product: CASSSPHWGVVGETQYF. Filled out from reference TRBV11-2 and TRBJ2-5, the complete variable domain reads EAGVAQSPRYKIIEKRQSVAFWCNPISGHATLYWYQQILGQGPKLLIQFQNNGVVDDSQLPKDRFSAERLKGVDSTLKIQPAKLEDSAVYLCASSSPHWGVVGETQYFGPGTRLLVL.

The V gene is TRBV6-5, the J gene TRBJ2-7; possible D gene TRBD1, 6 bases. Germline V gives CDR1 MNHEY, CDR2 SVGAGI. With 6 bases removed from V and 6 bases from J, the gap between germline ends came to 15 bases. The CDR3 is 13 amino acids. The CDR3 DNA sequence: TGTGCCAGCAGACCCTCGGGACAAGGCGAGCAGTACTTC. Translation gives CASRPSGQGEQYF.

The rearrangement links TRBV5-6 to TRBJ2-5; D tentatively fits TRBD1 or TRBD2 (5 bases each). Germline V gene sequence: CDR1 SGHDT, CDR2 YYEEEE. Trimming left V 4 bases short and J 9 bases short, with 19 bases between. This CDR3 spans 14 amino acids. DNA of the CDR3: TGTGCCAGCAGCCTCGGGACCATCCGAGGGGCCCAGTACTTC. Its protein product is CASSLGTIRGAQYF.

This clone was observed a few times. The CDR3 spells CASSLAGINDEQYF. CDR3 coding DNA: TGTGCCAGCAGCTTAGCGGGAATCAACGACGAGCAGTACTTC. The chain recombines TRBV7-9 with TRBJ2-7; no clear D gene. Germline V gene lookup returns CDR1 SEHNR and CDR2 FQNEAQ (reference sequence). Trimming left V 0 bases short and J 5 bases short, with 11 bases between. The length of the CDR3 is 14 residues.

About this clone itself: Other nucleotide sequences in the sample specify the same CDR3. The V call is TRBV30, the J call TRBJ1-2; D is uncertain. Deletions cut 3 bases from V and 0 bases from J, with 5 bases between. The CDR3 is 12 amino acids. Per the germline V gene, CDR1 is GTSNPN and CDR2 is SVGIG (reference sequence). The CDR3 is CAWSRSNYGYTF. DNA for the CDR3: TGTGCCTGGAGCAGGTCTAACTATGGCTACACCTTC.

V gene TRBV28 combines with J gene TRBJ1-5; unclear D gene. This CDR3 has 16 amino acids. The germline V gene encodes CDR1 MDHEN and CDR2 SYDVKM. The V gene lost 5 bases and the J gene lost 0 bases, with 14 bases spanning the gap. The CDR3 loop is CASSLTQGNSNQPQHF. The CDR3 nucleotides are TGTGCCAGCAGTCTAACGCAAGGTAATAGCAATCAGCCCCAGCATTTT.

The J gene is TRBJ1-4, the V gene TRBV9; maybe TRBD1 (5 bases). This CDR3 is built from 16 residues. V dropped 0 bases and J dropped 5 bases, with 14 bases sitting between them. The germline V gene has CDR1 SGDLS and CDR2 YYNGEE. CDR3 in amino acids: CASSVGDRGRNEKLFF. The CDR3 nucleotides read TGTGCCAGCAGCGTAGGGGACCGTGGACGGAATGAAAAACTGTTTTTT.

This rearrangement joins TRBV6-1 to TRBJ2-7, with TRBD2 matching 9 bases. The germline V gene has CDR1 MNHNS and CDR2 SASEGT. This CDR3 contains 15 residues. Losses at the gene ends were 7 bases for V and 3 bases for J; bases not matched to a gene: 10. The CDR3 loop reads CASKGIAGAGYEQYF. DNA for the CDR3: TGTGCCAGCAAAGGGATAGCGGGAGCGGGCTACGAGCAGTACTTC.

Remarks on this clone: Additional DNA sequences in this sample encode the identical CDR3. The J gene is TRBJ1-2, the V gene TRBV5-1, with D perhaps matching TRBD1 (5 bases). Trimming shortened V by 5 bases and J by 5 bases, and 13 bases separated the two germline ends. Germline-derived CDR1 and CDR2 are SGHRS and YFSETQ. The CDR3 runs 13 residues. CDR3 region: CASSPRQRYGYTF. As DNA, the CDR3 is TGCGCCAGCAGTCCTAGACAGAGATATGGCTACACCTTC.

The chain joins TRBV19 to TRBJ1-5; no clear D. The CDR3 runs 15 residues. The V gene's germline CDR1 is LNHDA and CDR2 SQIVND (reference sequence). Trimming left V 0 bases short and J 6 bases short, with 12 bases between. Here the CDR3 reads CASSIDSGYGQPQHF. The CDR3 DNA is TGTGCCAGTAGTATAGATTCAGGTTACGGTCAGCCCCAGCATTTT.

This chain links TRBV10-3 with TRBJ1-1; 8 nucleotides line up with TRBD1. The germline CDR1 and CDR2 sequences are ENHRY and SYGVKD. The J segment lost 6 bases and the V segment lost 2 bases, leaving 8 bases of the junction unmatched. This CDR3 spans 15 amino acids. The CDR3: CAISERPGQVAEAFF. CDR3 nucleotide sequence: TGTGCCATCAGTGAGCGTCCGGGACAGGTCGCTGAAGCTTTCTTT.